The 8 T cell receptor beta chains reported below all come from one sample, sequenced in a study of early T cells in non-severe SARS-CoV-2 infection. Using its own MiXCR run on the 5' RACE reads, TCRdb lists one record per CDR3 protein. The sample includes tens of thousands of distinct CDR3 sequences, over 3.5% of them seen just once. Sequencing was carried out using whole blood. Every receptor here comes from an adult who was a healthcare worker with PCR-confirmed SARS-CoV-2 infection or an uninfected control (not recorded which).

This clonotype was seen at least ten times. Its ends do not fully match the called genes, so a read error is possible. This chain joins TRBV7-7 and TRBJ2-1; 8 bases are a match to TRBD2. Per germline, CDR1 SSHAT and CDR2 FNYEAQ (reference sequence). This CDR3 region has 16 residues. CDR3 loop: CASSDRGGSSYNEQFF. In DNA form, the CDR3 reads TGTGCTAGCAGCGATCGGGGGGGAAGCTCCTACAATGAGCAGTTCTTC.

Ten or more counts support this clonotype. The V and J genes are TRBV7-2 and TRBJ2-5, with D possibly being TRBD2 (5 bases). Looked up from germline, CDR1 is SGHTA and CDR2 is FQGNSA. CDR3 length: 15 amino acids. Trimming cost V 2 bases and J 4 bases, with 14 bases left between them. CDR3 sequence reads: CASSLSRQRSETQYF. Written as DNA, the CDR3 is TGTGCCAGCAGCTTAAGCCGCCAGCGGTCAGAGACCCAGTACTTC.

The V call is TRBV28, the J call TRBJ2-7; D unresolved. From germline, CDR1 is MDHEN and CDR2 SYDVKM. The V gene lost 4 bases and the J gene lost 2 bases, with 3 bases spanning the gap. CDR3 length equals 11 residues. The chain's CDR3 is CASSSAYEQYV. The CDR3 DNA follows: TGTGCCAGCAGTTCAGCCTACGAGCAGTACGTC.

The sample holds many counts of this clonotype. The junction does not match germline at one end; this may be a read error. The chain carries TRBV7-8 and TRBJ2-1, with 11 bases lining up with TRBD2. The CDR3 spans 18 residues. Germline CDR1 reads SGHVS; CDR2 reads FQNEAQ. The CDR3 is CASSPESPEPYSGRAVVF. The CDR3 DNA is TGTGCCAGCAGCCCCGAGTCCCCGGAACCGTATAGCGGGAGGGCCGTGGTCTTC.

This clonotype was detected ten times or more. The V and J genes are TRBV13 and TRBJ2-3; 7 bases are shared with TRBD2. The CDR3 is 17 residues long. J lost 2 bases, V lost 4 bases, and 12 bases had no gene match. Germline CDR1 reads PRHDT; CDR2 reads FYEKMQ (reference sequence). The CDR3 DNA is TGTGCCAGCAGCTCTTTAGTTGGGACTACTGACACAGATACGCAGTATTTT. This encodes CASSSLVGTTDTDTQYF.

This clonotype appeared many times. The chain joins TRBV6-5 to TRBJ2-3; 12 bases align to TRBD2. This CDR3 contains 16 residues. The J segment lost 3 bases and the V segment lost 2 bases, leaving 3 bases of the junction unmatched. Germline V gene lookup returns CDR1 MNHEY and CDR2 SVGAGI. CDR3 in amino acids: CASSYGGTSGTDTQYF. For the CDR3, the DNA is TGTGCCAGCAGTTACGGAGGGACTAGCGGGACAGATACGCAGTATTTT.

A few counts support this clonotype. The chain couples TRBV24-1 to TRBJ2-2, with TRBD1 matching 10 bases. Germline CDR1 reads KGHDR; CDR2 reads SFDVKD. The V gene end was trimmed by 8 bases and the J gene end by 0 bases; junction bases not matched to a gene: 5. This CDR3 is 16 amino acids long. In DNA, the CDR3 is TGTGCCACCAACGGGGGACAGGGGTCGAACACCGGGGAGCTGTTTTTT. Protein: CATNGGQGSNTGELFF.

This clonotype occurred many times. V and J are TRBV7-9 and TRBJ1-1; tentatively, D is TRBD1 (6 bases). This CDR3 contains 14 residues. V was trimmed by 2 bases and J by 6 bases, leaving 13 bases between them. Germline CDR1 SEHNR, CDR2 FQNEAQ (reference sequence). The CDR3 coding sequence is TGTGCCAGCAGCTTAAACAGGGAAGGCTCTGAAGCTTTCTTT. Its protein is CASSLNREGSEAFF.